What follows is one TCR beta chain and its context. Other nucleotide sequences in the sample specify the same CDR3. This entry is derived from a study of blood T cell repertoires in COVID-19. Whole-study context: From the United States, Italy and Spain came samples of acute and convalescent COVID-19.

Between the trimmed V and J ends, which lost 2 bases and 5 bases, there was a span of 6 bases. CDR1 and CDR2 from the germline V gene are MNHEY and SMNVEV (reference sequence). CDR3 size: 13 residues. Using immunoSEQ multiplex PCR, the repertoire was profiled, and TCRdb retains in-frame clones only, with some absent. The table shows about 440,000 clones, with approximately 90% occurring only once. The sample consisted of peripheral blood. The chain is built from TRBV27 and TRBJ1-4; D uncertain. The source of this sequence is a woman aged 45-60 years with COVID-19, enrolled during active disease. CDR3 region: CASSLGQNEKLFF. The DNA for the CDR3 is TGTGCCAGCAGTTTAGGTCAGAATGAAAAACTGTTTTTT.